The source of this TCR beta chain is a study of cytomegalovirus exposure and HLA in healthy donors. This clone was observed a few times. Germline CDR1 SGHKS, CDR2 YYEKEE (reference sequence). The CDR3 sequence is 14 residues long. Between the trimmed V and J ends, which lost 2 bases and 3 bases, there was a span of 8 bases. With 60 Vbeta and 13 Jbeta primers, the PCR was carried out. This table comes from immunoSEQ multiplex PCR, and its TCRdb copy is limited to in-frame clones, with some not included. The table has 150,000 to 200,000 clones, around 72% seen once; the top ten hold less than 8.5%. This rearrangement joins TRBV5-5 to TRBJ1-4; possibly TRBD1 for D (6 bases). The origin of this receptor is a man aged 40-50 years in good health and CMV-seropositive. Sequenced sample: PBMCs. The CDR3 DNA reads as TGTGCCAGCAGCTTCAGGGGATCTAATGAAAAACTGTTTTTT. This codes for CASSFRGSNEKLFF.